This T cell receptor (beta chain) was identified during a study of shared clonotypes between healthy human individuals. Study-level information: Per-donor plates numbered three CD4 naive, three CD4 memory, two CD8 naive and one CD8 memory.

Concerning this clone: What it binds is not known.

Study-wide results and limits: Some clonotypes were shared by all four sorted-subset donors, while others were not shared. The non-shared ones had lower generation probabilities than the shared ones. The study's rarefaction showed incomplete sorted-subset sequencing despite large depth.

J was trimmed by 0 bases and V by 7 bases; bases with no gene match: 15. In germline, CDR1 is LNHDA, CDR2 SQIVND (reference sequence). The CDR3 loop spans 18 amino acids. Original analysis: ImmunoSEQ only sent back junction sequences with no quality scores, so filtering was done differently. Generated by immunoSEQ multiplex PCR, the TCRdb table keeps only in-frame clones and is missing some. V and J calls and clone size come straight from that table; D and trimming were deduced from the DNA. The table has around 100,000 clones, less than 80% seen once; the top ten hold about 24%. V usage is TRBV19 and J usage is TRBJ1-3, with TRBD1 matching 7 bases. The TCR comes from a woman under 40 in good health. Sequencing was done on a sample of memory CD8+ T cells sorted from blood. Subset in this sample: CD45RO+ cells pooled with CCR7-negative TemRA cells. CDR3: CASTSRDRGLYSGNTIYF. In DNA, the CDR3 is TGTGCCAGTACGAGCCGGGACAGAGGTTTGTACTCTGGAAACACCATATATTTT.